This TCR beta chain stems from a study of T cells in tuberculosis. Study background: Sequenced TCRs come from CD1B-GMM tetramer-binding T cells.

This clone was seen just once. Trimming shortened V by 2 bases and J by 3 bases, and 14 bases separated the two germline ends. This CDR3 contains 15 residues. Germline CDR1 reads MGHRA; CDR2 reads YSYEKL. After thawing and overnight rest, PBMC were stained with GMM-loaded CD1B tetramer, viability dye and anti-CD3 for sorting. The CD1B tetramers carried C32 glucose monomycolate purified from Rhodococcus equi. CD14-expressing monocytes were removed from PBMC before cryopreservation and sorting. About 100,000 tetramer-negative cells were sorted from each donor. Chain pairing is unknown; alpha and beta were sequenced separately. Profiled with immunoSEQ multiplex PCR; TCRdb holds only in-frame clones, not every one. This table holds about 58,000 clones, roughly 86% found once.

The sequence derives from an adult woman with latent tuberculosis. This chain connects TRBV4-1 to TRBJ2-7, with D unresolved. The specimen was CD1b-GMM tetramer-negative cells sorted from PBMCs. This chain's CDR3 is CASSQLLDKYYEQYF. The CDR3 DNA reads TGCGCCAGCAGCCAACTCCTTGACAAGTACTACGAGCAGTACTTC.